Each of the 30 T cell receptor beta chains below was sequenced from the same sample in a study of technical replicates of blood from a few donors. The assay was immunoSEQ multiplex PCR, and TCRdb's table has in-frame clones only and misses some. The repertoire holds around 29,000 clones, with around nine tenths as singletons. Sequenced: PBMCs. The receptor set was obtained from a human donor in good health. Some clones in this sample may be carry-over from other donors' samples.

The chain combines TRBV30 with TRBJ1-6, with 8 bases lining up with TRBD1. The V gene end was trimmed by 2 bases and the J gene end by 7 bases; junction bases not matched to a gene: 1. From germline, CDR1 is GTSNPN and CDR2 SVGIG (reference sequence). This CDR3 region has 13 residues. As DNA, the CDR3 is TGTGCCTGGAGTAGGGACAGGAATTCACCCCTCCACTTT. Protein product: CAWSRDRNSPLHF. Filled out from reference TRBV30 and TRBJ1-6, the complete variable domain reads SQTIHQWPATLVQPVGSPLSLECTVEGTSNPNLYWYRQAAGRGLQLLFYSVGIGQISSEVPQNLSASRPQDRQFILSSKKLLLSDSGFYLCAWSRDRNSPLHFGNGTRLTVT.

The CDR3 coding sequence is TGTGCCAGCAAAGACAGGGGAAATGGCCAGCCCCAGCATTTT. Residues: CASKDRGNGQPQHF. The chain carries TRBV27 and TRBJ1-5; 8 bases line up with TRBD1. V lost 7 bases and J lost 7; bases outside the gene matches: 9. Germline CDR1 MNHEY, CDR2 SMNVEV (reference sequence). The CDR3 extends over 14 amino acids.

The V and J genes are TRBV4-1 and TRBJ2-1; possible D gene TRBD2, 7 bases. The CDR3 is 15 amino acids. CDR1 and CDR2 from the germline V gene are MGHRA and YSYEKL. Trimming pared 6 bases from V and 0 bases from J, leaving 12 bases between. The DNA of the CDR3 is TGCGCCAGCAGTCGCGGGGGCCTCTCCTACAATGAGCAGTTCTTC. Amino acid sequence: CASSRGGLSYNEQFF.

CDR3 sequence (DNA): TGTGCCAGCAGAACAGGGGTAGGGGCCAACGTCCTGACTTTC. Translated: CASRTGVGANVLTF. The chain carries TRBV6-5 and TRBJ2-6, with 7 bases fitting TRBD1. Germline trimming cut 6 bases from V and 4 bases from J; bases unmatched to any gene: 3. The germline gives CDR1 MNHEY, CDR2 SVGAGI. The CDR3 sequence is 14 residues long.

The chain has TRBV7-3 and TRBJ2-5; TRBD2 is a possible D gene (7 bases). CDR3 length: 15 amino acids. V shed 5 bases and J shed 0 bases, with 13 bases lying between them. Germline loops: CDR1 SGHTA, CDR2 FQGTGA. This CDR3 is CASSPRGGHQETQYF. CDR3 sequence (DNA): TGTGCCAGCAGCCCAAGGGGGGGCCACCAAGAGACCCAGTACTTC.

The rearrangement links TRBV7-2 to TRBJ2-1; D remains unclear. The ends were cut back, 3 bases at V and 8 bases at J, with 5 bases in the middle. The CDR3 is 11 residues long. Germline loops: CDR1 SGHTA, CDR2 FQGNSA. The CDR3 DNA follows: TGTGCCAGCAGCTTGCGGTATGAGCAGTTCTTC. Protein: CASSLRYEQFF.

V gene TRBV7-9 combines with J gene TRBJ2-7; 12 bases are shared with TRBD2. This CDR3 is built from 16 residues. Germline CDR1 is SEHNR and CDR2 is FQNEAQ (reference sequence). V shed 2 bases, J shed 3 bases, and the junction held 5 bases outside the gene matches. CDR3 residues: CASSLSQGLAGYEQYF. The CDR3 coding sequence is TGTGCCAGCAGCTTAAGCCAGGGACTAGCGGGCTACGAGCAGTACTTC.

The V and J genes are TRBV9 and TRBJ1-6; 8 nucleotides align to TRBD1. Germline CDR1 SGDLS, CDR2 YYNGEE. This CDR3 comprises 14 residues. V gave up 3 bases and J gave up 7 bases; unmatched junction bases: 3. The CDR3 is CASSAQGANSPLHF. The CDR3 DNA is TGTGCCAGCAGCGCCCAGGGGGCGAATTCACCCCTCCACTTT.

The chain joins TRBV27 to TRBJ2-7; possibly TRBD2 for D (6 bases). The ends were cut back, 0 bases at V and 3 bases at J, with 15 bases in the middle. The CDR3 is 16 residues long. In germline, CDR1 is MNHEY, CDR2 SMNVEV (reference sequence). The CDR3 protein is CASSLSGGGIYYEQYF. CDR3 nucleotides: TGTGCCAGCAGTTTATCGGGGGGAGGAATATACTACGAGCAGTACTTC.

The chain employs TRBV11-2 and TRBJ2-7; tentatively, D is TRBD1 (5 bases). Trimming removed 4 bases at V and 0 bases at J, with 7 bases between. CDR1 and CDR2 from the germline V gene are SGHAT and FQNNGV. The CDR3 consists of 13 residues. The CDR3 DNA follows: TGTGCCAGCAGCTCCAGGGACTCCTACGAGCAGTACTTC. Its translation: CASSSRDSYEQYF.

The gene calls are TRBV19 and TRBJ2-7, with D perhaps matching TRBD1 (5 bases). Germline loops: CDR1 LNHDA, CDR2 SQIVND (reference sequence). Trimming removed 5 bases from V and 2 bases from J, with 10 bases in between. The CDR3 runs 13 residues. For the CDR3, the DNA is TGTGCCAGTAGTCGCCTAGGGGCCTACGAGCAGTACTTC. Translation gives CASSRLGAYEQYF. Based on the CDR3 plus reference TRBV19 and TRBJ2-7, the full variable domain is DGGITQSPKYLFRKEGQNVTLSCEQNLNHDAMYWYRQDPGQGLRLIYYSQIVNDFQKGDIAEGYSVSREKKESFPLTVTSAQKNPTAFYLCASSRLGAYEQYFGPGTRLTVT.

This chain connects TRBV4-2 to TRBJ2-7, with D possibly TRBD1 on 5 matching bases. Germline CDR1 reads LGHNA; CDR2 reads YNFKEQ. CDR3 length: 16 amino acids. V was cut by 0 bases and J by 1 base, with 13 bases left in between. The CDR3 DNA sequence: TGTGCCAGCAGCCAAGATCAGGGTGACCATTCCTACGAGCAGTACTTC. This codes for CASSQDQGDHSYEQYF.

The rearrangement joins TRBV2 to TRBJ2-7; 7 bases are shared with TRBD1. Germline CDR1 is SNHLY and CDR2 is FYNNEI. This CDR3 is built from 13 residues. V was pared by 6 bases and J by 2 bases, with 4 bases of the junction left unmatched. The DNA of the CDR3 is TGTGCCAGCAGACCCGGACAGGCCTACGAGCAGTACTTC. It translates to CASRPGQAYEQYF.

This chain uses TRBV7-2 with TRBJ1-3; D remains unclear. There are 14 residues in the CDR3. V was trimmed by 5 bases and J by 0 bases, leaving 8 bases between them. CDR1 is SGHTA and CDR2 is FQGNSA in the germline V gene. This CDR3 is CASSLTSSGNTIYF. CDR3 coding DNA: TGTGCCAGCAGCCTTACGAGCTCTGGAAACACCATATATTTT.

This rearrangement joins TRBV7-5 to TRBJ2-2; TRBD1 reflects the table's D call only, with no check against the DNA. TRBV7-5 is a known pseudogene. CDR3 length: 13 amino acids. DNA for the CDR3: TGTGTCAGAAGCTGTAGGGGAACCGGGGAGCTGTTTTTT. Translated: CVRSCRGTGELFF.

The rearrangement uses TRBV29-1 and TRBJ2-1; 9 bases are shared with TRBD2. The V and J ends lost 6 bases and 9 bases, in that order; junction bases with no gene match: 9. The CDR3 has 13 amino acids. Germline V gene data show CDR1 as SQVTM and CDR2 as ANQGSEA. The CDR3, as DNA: TGCAGCGTATACTATAGCGGGAGTGGTGAGCAGTTCTTC. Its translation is CSVYYSGSGEQFF.

The CDR3 bases are TGCAGCGTTCTCAGATCCTATGGCTACACCTTC. Translation: CSVLRSYGYTF. The genes are TRBV29-1 and TRBJ1-2; no definite D call. The CDR3 spans 11 residues. Germline V gives CDR1 SQVTM, CDR2 ANQGSEA. The V gene lost 5 bases and the J gene lost 4 bases, with 8 bases spanning the gap.

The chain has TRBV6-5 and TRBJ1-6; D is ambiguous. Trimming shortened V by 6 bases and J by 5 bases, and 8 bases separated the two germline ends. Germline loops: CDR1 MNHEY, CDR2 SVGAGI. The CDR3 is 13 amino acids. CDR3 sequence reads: CASRGGNNSPLHF. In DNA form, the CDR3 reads TGTGCCAGCAGAGGAGGGAATAATTCACCCCTCCACTTT.

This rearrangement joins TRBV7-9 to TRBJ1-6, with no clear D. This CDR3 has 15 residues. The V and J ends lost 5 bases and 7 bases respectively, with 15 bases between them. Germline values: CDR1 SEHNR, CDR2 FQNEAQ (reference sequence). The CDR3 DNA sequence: TGTGCCAGCAGCCGGAGCAATTCCATAAATTCACCCCTCCACTTT. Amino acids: CASSRSNSINSPLHF.

In DNA form, the CDR3 reads TGTGCCAGCAGCGAGGGGGATAGCCGAACCTACGAGCAGTACTTC. Its protein is CASSEGDSRTYEQYF. The rearrangement uses TRBV9 and TRBJ2-7; tentative D call: TRBD1 (6 bases). Germline assignment: CDR1 SGDLS and CDR2 YYNGEE. The CDR3 is made up of 15 amino acids. V shed 3 bases and J shed 2 bases, with 15 bases lying between them. The full variable domain, completed using reference TRBV9 and TRBJ2-7, is DSGVTQTPKHLITATGQRVTLRCSPRSGDLSVYWYQQSLDQGLQFLIQYYNGEERAKGNILERFSAQQFPDLHSELNLSSLELGDSALYFCASSEGDSRTYEQYFGPGTRLTVT.

This CDR3 is CASSPVASGSNEQYF. CDR3 nucleotide sequence: TGTGCCAGCAGCCCCGTGGCTAGCGGGAGTAACGAGCAGTACTTC. The J gene is TRBJ2-7, the V gene TRBV4-2; 10 bases align to TRBD2. The CDR3 runs 15 residues. Trimming took 4 bases from V and 5 from J; bases not matched to a gene: 8. The germline V gene has CDR1 LGHNA and CDR2 YNFKEQ.

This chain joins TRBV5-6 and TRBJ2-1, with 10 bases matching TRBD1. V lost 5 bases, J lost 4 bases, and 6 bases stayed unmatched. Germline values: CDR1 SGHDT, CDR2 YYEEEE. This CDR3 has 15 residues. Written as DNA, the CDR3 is TGTGCCAGCAGGAGACAGGGGGCGGAGTACAATGAGCAGTTCTTC. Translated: CASRRQGAEYNEQFF.

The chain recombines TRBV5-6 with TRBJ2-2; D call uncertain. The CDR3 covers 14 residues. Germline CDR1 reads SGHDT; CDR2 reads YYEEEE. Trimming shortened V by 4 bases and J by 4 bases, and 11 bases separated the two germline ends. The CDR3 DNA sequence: TGTGCCAGCAGCCGTAGAGATACCACCGGGGAGCTGTTTTTT. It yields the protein CASSRRDTTGELFF.

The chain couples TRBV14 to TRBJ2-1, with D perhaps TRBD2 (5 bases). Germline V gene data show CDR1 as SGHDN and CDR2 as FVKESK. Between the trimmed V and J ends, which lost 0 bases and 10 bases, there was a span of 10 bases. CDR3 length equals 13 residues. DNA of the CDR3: TGTGCCAGCAGCCAAGATCGGGGTCGGGAGCAGTTCTTC. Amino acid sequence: CASSQDRGREQFF.

Here the CDR3 reads CASSGTAEAFF. The DNA for the CDR3 is TGTGCCAGCAGTGGGACAGCTGAAGCTTTCTTT. J is TRBJ1-1 and V is TRBV6-5; 7 nucleotides line up with TRBD1. Looked up from germline, CDR1 is MNHEY and CDR2 is SVGAGI. The CDR3 totals 11 residues. V shed 5 bases, J shed 6 bases, and the junction held 0 bases outside the gene matches.

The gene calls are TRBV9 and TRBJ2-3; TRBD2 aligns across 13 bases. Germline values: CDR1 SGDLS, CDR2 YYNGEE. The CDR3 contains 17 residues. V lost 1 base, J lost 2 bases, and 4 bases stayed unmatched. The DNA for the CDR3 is TGTGCCAGCAGCGTAAGCGGGACTAGCGGGGCCACAGATACGCAGTATTTT. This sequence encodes CASSVSGTSGATDTQYF.

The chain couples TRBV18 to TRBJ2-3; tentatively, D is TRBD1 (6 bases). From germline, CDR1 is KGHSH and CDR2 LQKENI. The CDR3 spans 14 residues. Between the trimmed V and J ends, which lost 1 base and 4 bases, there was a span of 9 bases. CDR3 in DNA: TGTGCCAGCTCACCACTCTGGGGGCCAGATACGCAGTATTTT. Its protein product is CASSPLWGPDTQYF.

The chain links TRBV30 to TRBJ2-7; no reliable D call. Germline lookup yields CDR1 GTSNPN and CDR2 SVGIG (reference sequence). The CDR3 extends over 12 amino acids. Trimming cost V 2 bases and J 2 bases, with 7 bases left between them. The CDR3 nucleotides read TGTGCCTGGAGTCCACAGACCTACGAGCAGTACTTC. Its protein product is CAWSPQTYEQYF.

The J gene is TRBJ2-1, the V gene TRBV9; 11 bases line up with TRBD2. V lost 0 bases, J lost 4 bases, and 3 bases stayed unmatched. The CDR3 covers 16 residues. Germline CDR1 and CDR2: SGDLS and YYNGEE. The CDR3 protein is CASSVGGTSGYNEQFF. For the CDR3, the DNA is TGTGCCAGCAGCGTAGGTGGGACTAGCGGATACAATGAGCAGTTCTTC.

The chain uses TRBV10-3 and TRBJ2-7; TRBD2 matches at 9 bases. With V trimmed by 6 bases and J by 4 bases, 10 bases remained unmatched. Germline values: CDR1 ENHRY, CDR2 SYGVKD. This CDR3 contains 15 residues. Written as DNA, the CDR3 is TGTGCCATCAGCCCCGGGGCGGGAGGGCTTTACGAGCAGTACTTC. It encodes CAISPGAGGLYEQYF.